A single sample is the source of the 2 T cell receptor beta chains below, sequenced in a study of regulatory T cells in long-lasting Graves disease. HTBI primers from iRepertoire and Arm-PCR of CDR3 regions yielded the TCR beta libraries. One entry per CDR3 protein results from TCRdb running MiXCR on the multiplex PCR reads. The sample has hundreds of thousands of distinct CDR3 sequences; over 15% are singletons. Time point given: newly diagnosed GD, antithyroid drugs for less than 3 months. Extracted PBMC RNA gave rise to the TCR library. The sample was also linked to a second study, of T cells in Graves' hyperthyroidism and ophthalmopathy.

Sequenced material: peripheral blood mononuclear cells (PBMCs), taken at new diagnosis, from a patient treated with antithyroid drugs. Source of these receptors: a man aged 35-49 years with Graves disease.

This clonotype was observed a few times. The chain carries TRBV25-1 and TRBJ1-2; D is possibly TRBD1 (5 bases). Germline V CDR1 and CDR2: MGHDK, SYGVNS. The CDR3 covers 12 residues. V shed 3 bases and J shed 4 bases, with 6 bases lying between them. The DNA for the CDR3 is TGTGCCAGCAGTGAGAGGGGCTATGGCTACACCTTC. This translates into CASSERGYGYTF.

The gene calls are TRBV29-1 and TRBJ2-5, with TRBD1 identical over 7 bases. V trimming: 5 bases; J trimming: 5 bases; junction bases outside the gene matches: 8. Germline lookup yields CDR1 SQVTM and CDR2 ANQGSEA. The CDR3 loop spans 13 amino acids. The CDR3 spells CSVLRGRGETQYF. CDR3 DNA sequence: TGCAGCGTTCTTAGGGGGCGCGGGGAGACCCAGTACTTC.